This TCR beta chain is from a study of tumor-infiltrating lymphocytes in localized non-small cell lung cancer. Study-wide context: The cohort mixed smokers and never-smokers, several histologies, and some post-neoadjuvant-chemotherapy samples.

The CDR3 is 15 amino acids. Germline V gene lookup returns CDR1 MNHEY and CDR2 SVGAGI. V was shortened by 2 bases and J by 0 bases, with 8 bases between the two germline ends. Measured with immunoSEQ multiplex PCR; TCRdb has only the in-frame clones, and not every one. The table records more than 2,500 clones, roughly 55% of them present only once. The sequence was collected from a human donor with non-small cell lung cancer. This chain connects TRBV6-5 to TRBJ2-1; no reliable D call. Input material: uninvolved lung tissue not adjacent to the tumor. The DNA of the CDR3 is TGTGCCAGCAGTTACCAATCCTCCTCCTACAATGAGCAGTTCTTC. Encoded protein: CASSYQSSSYNEQFF.